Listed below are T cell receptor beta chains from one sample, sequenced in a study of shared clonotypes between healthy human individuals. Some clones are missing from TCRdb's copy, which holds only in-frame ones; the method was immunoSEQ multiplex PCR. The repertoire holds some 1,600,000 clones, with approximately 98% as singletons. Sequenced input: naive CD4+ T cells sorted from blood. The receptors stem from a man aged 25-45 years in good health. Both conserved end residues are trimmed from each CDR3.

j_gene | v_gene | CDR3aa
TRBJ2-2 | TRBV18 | ASSPYGGPGELF
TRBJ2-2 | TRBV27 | ASSFYFRVDRAFGFRTGELF
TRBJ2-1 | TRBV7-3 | ASSPQAGGYNEQF
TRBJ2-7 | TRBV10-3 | AISEEGLAGGLYEQY
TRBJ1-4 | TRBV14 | ASSIPQGRVEKLF
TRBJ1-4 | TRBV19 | ASSIRGTNEKLF
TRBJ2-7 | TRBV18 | ASSPPRGLPYEQY
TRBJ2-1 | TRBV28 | ASSFFGLARNNEQF
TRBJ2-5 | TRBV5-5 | ASSTLQGLRETQY
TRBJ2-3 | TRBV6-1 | AAGQGSTTQY
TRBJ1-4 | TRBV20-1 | SATVDEKLF
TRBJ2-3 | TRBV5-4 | ASSLASGRAADTQY
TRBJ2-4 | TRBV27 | ASSFHQWDIQY
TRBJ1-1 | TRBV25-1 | ASSESGQNTEAF
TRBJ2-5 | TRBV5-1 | ASSVPSGRQETQY
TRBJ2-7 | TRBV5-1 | ASSLVPGSEQY
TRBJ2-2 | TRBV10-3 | AISVAGLNTGELF
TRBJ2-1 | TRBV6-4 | ASSDSILGSGNYNEQF
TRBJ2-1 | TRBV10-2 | ASRSSGSYNEQF
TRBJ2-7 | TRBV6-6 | ASSRIRLSSYEQY
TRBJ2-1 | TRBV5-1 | ASSSGDYPYNEQF
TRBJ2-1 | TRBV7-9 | ASSRAPSSYNEQF
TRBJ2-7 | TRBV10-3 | AISSDRAGEQY
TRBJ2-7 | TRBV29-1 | SVEGTASYEQY
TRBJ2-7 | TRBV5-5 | ASSRLGNYEQY
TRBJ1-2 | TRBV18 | ASSPLTGGAFDRPNAYGYT
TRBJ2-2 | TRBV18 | ASSPLPTGELF
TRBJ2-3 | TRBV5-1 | ASSLGREVVDTQY
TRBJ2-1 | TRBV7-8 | ASSLESRLYNEQF
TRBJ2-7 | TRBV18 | ASSPGTGVEQY
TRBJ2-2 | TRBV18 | ASSLGQGNGELF
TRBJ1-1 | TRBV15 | AAQQGNTEAF
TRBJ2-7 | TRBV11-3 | ASSLSRWTDYEQY
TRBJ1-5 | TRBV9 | ASSVGPGQPQH
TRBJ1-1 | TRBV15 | ATRFQILDTEAF
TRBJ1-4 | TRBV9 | ASSRRGRATNEKLF
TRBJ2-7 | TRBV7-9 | ASSSGTSGRAWHEQY
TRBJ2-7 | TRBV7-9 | ASSFTDRAYEQY
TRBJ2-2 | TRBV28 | ASQLSPGELF
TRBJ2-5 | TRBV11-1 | ASSFGGMETQY
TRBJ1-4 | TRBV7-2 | ASTLGNEKLF
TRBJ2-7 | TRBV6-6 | ASSYTDREYEQY
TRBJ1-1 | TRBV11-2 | ASSFRGSMNTEAF
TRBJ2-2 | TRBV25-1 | ASLEVPGELF
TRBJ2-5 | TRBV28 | ASSLPILQETQY
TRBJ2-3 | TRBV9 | ASSVVIGGTDTQY
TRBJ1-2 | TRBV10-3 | AISELTRQGYYGYT
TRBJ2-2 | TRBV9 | ASTTKNTGELF
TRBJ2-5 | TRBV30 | AWSGPGQQTQY
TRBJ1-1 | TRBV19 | ASRNTEAF
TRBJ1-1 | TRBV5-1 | ASSDLGTATEAF
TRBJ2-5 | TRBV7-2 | ASSSEARAETQY